The clone carrying this T cell receptor (beta chain) was detected ten times or more. Its antigen is unidentified. The sample belongs to a study of neurological immune-mediated disorders. MiXCR, applied by TCRdb to the 5' RACE reads, yields one record per CDR3 protein. This sample has tens of thousands of distinct CDR3 sequences, with 2% to 3% found just once. Study observations and caveats: The repertoires of 18 of 34 multiple sclerosis patients were placed by phylogenetic grouping in a single related-CDR3 cluster, which may be a signature.

Sequencing input: PBMCs. This sequence originates from a woman younger than 45 with multiple sclerosis.

The CDR3 DNA is TGTGCCAGCAGCTTAGAATTGGCTGTCTCTGGGGCCAACGTCCTGACTTTC. Translation: CASSLELAVSGANVLTF. The gene calls are TRBV7-2 and TRBJ2-6; no reliable D call. Trimming stripped 1 base from V and 0 bases from J, with 10 bases between. The germline gives CDR1 SGHTA, CDR2 FQGNSA. The CDR3 is made up of 17 amino acids.